The clone carrying this T cell receptor beta chain was detected many times. This entry comes from a study of neurological immune-mediated disorders. TCRdb ran MiXCR on the 5' RACE reads and lists one entry per CDR3 protein. The sample has about 71,000 distinct CDR3 sequences, 3.4% seen once. The CDR3 loop spans 15 amino acids. Trimming removed 6 bases at V and 5 bases at J, with 17 bases between. CDR1 and CDR2 (germline): MNHEY, SVGAGI. Sequencing used PBMCs. The TCR comes from a man aged 40-55 years with multiple sclerosis. J is TRBJ2-1 and V is TRBV6-5, with D perhaps matching TRBD2 (6 bases). The CDR3 bases are TGTGCCAGCAGCAGGGACTCTTGGGGGAACAATGAGCAGTTCTTC. Encoded protein: CASSRDSWGNNEQFF.